This T cell receptor beta chain comes out of a study of cytomegalovirus exposure and HLA in healthy donors. Study as a whole: The same platform was used for the roughly 130 validation repertoires as for the approximately 720 first-cohort repertoires, as reported in a later analysis.

Regarding this clone: At one end, the junction sequence differs from germline, possibly due to a read error.

TCRdb's copy holds only in-frame clones and misses some; the assay was immunoSEQ multiplex PCR. The sample lists 100,000 to 150,000 clones, about 88% occurring once. The CDR3 spans 15 residues. Germline V CDR1 and CDR2: SGHKS, YYEKEE (reference sequence). The V call is TRBV5-5, the J call TRBJ1-5; TRBD1 is a possible D gene (6 bases). The sample comprised PBMCs. This sequence was found in a woman aged 18-29 years in good health and CMV-seronegative. CDR3 in DNA: TGTGCCAGCAGGTTGGAAGGGGACAAGTATCAGCCCCAGCATTTT. It encodes CASRLEGDKYQPQHF.